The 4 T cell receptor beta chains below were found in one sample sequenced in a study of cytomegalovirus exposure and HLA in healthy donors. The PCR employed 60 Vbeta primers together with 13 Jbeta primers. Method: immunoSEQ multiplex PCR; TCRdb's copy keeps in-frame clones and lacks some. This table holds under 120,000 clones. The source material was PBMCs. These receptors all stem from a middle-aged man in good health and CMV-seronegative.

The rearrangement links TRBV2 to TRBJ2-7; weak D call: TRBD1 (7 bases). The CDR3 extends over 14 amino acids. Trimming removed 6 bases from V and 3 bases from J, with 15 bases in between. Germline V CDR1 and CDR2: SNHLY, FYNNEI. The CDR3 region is CASREEQGGYEQYF. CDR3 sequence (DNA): TGTGCCAGCAGGGAGGAGCAGGGGGGCTACGAGCAGTACTTC.

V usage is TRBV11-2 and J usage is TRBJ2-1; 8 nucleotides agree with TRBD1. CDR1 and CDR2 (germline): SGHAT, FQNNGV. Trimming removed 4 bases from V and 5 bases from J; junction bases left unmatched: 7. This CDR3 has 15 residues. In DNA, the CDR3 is TGTGCCAGCAGCTCTACAGGGGGGATGGACAATGAGCAGTTCTTC. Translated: CASSSTGGMDNEQFF. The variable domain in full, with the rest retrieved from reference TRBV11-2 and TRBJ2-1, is EAGVAQSPRYKIIEKRQSVAFWCNPISGHATLYWYQQILGQGPKLLIQFQNNGVVDDSQLPKDRFSAERLKGVDSTLKIQPAKLEDSAVYLCASSSTGGMDNEQFFGPGTRLTVL.

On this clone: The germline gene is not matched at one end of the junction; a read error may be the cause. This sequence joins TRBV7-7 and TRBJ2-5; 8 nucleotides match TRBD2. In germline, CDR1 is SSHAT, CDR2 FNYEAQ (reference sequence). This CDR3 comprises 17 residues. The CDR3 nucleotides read TGTGCTAGCAGCTTAGTCCGGGTAGCGGGGTCCCAAGAGACCCAGTACTTC. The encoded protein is CASSLVRVAGSQETQYF.

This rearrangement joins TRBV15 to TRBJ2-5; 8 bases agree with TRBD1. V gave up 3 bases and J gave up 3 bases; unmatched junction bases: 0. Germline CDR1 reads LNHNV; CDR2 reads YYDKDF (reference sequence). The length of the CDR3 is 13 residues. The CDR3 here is CATSRGQEETQYF. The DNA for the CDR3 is TGTGCCACCAGCAGGGGACAGGAAGAGACCCAGTACTTC. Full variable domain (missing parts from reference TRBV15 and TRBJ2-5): DAMVIQNPRYQVTQFGKPVTLSCSQTLNHNVMYWYQQKSSQAPKLLFHYYDKDFNNEADTPDNFQSRRPNTSFCFLDIRSPGLGDTAMYLCATSRGQEETQYFGPGTRLLVL.